This T cell receptor (beta chain) was sequenced during a study of blood T cell repertoires in COVID-19. The CDR3 runs to 14 residues. Trimming cost V 6 bases and J 3 bases, with 14 bases left between them. The germline CDR1 and CDR2 sequences are SGHNT and YYREEE (reference sequence). Produced via immunoSEQ multiplex PCR; TCRdb's table is partial and in-frame only. The sample includes under 80,000 clones, around 85% seen only once; the top ten take about 15%. The receptor comes from a man at least 80 years old in a cohort sampled during active COVID-19. The sequenced sample consisted of peripheral blood. The J gene is TRBJ2-3, the V gene TRBV5-4; TRBD2 is a possible D gene (5 bases). CDR3 coding DNA: TGTGCCAGCACCCAAAAAGGGAGTACAGATACGCAGTATTTT. This translates into CASTQKGSTDTQYF.